The entry below gives a single TCR beta chain sequence along with its context. The sample belongs to a study of T cell responses to AZD1222 COVID-19 vaccine. TCRdb keeps only in-frame clones here, not all; method: immunoSEQ multiplex PCR. The data show around 50,000 clones, with around 86% seen just once and around 7.3% held by the top ten. The CDR3 covers 16 residues. With V trimmed by 3 bases and J by 2 bases, 7 bases remained unmatched. Looked up from germline, CDR1 is SGHRS and CDR2 is YFSETQ. This sequence originates from an adult who received the AZD1222 COVID-19 vaccine. The chain recombines TRBV5-1 with TRBJ2-1; 8 bases align to TRBD1. The material sequenced was peripheral blood, taken 28 days after the second AZD1222 dose. The CDR3 loop reads CASSYSQGATYNEQFF. DNA of the CDR3: TGCGCCAGCAGCTACTCCCAGGGGGCCACCTACAATGAGCAGTTCTTC.